Listed below are T cell receptor beta chains from one sample, sequenced in a study of early stage breast cancer tumors. The method was immunoSEQ multiplex PCR; TCRdb's version includes in-frame clones alone and lacks a portion of them. Here the sample spans about 36,000 clones, 74% being singletons. Sample: blood. The receptors were gathered from a person in their 60s with breast cancer. Both conserved end residues are part of each CDR3. A D gene is named only where the DNA matches it firmly. The size entry is marked missing in some rows and otherwise reads once, few, many or a size class.

J gene | V gene | clone size | D gene | CDR3 DNA | CDR3 protein
TRBJ1-5 | TRBV27 | NA | NA | TGTGCCAGCAGTTTAATCGGGCAGATGAGCAATCAGCCCCAGCATTTT | CASSLIGQMSNQPQHF
TRBJ2-7 | TRBV9 | NA | TRBD1 | TGTGCCAGCAGCGTGGGACAGGGGGCGGGCGAGCAGTACTTC | CASSVGQGAGEQYF
TRBJ1-1 | TRBV28 | NA | TRBD1 | TGTGCCAGCAGCAGACAGGGGGAAACTGAAGCTTTCTTT | CASSRQGETEAFF
TRBJ2-5 | TRBV4-1 | once | NA | TGCGCCAGCAGCCAAGATCCAGGGGCAACCCCACCGGCCCAGTACTTC | CASSQDPGATPPAQYF
TRBJ1-3 | TRBV5-1 | NA | TRBD1 | TGCGCCAGCAGTAAGGACGGGACAGGGGACACCATATATTTT | CASSKDGTGDTIYF
TRBJ1-2 | TRBV5-6 | NA | NA | TGTGCCAGCAACGATGGACCTCTCTCTAACTATGGCTACACCTTC | CASNDGPLSNYGYTF
TRBJ2-7 | TRBV28 | NA | TRBD2 | TGTGCCAGCAGTTTTATAGCGGGAGGGCCCCACGAGCAGTACTTC | CASSFIAGGPHEQYF
TRBJ1-5 | TRBV5-6 | once | NA | TGTGCCAGCAGCTTGGGAGGTCTGGGTCAGCCCCAGCATTTT | CASSLGGLGQPQHF
TRBJ2-7 | TRBV7-9 | NA | TRBD2 | TGTGCCAGCAGACCTCCTAGCGGGGCCTACGAGCAGTGCTTC | CASRPPSGAYEQCF
TRBJ1-1 | TRBV5-5 | once | NA | TGTGCCAGCAGCCATAGGGGGGTGAGGACTGAAGCTTTCTTT | CASSHRGVRTEAFF
TRBJ2-5 | TRBV11-2 | NA | TRBD1 | TGCGCCAGCAGCTTAGAGGTCGGCAGGGGGAGTCGAGAGACCCAGTACTTC | CASSLEVGRGSRETQYF
TRBJ2-5 | TRBV5-4 | NA | TRBD1 | TGTGCCAGCAGCTTGACTGGACAGGTGGGGGAGACCCAGTACTTC | CASSLTGQVGETQYF
TRBJ1-2 | TRBV15 | NA | NA | TGTGCCACCAGTGCGAGTGAAAGCAACTATGGCTACACCTTC | CATSASESNYGYTF